This T cell receptor beta chain was documented in a study of blood T cells in healthy people across ages. Study conclusions and caveats: Observed TCR beta diversity showed a strong correlation with the percentage of naive T cells as measured by flow cytometry. While age rose, TCR beta diversity per million T cells dropped in a roughly linear way. There was no known CMV status for donors, so expanded clonotype changes were possibly confounded.

This CDR3 has 18 amino acids. From germline, CDR1 is LGHNT and CDR2 FRNRAP. Every participating donor contributed roughly 10 milliliters of peripheral blood through a draw. This clonotype was detected only a few times. The antigen is unknown. Germline is not matched at one junction end, which may reflect a read error. With a J-beta primer mix and a sample-barcoded 5' primer, a second PCR ran about 7 to 12 cycles. TCRdb used MiXCR to reprocess the 5' RACE reads, holding one entry per CDR3 protein. Of 600,000 or so distinct CDR3 sequences in the sample, about 30% were seen once. The chain has TRBV12-5 and TRBJ2-6, with a tentative D call TRBD2 (6 bases). This clonotype was obtained from a woman of 80 years or more in good health. The sample comprised blood. The CDR3 loop is CASGSSGLVSSGANVRTF. CDR3 DNA: TGTGCTAGTGGTTCTTCGGGACTCGTAAGCTCTGGGGCCAACGTCCGGACTTTC.